This T cell receptor beta chain was captured by sequencing in a study of blood T cell repertoires in COVID-19 (TCRdb year 2020). Broadly, across the study: The collaborator samples originated in the United States, Italy and Spain and spanned the acute and convalescent phases of COVID-19. The sample metadata nearly always contained a de-identified subject ID, COVID-19 status, age in years and sex. The prospective study material was composed of cDNA or gDNA derived from T cells, B-cell-depleted T cells, or PBMCs. The dataset comprised deeply sampled blood TCRbeta repertoires from subjects exposed to, actively infected with, or recovered from COVID-19. The repertoires were released in a freely available public database intended as a resource for research on the immune response to SARS-CoV-2. HLA class I and class II types, where available, came from metadata supplied by the sample provider rather than from assay-based typing. The samples were drawn from the first 160 participants of the ongoing ImmuneRACE study and from roughly 1,300 subjects provided by 6 global collaborators.

The CDR3 starts with the cysteine, ends with the phenylalanine, and has 16 residues. The sequence is cut down to CDR3 DNA, 48 bases in frame from base 1. Based on the germline V gene, the CDR1 and CDR2 sequences are SNHLY and FYNNEI. The junction shows trimming of 5 bases on V and 0 bases on J, plus 14 bases between the germline ends. Overall results and qualifications from the work: The amount of clinical and demographic metadata varied by source and participant and was provided uncurated.

TCRbeta CDR3 regions were amplified from genomic DNA using the immunoSEQ Assay, a bias-controlled multiplex PCR. As for how the authors treated the data: The number of nucleated cells in each sample was estimated from the amplification of reference gene primers within the assay. To quantify the absolute abundance of each unique TCRbeta CDR3 rearrangement, sequence reads were collapsed and filtered. For each sample, productive Simpson clonality was calculated as the square root of Simpson's diversity index across productive rearrangements. The immuneACCESS repertoire file appears here via TCRdb, limited to in-frame rearrangements. These files lack a portion of the clones; in checked studies, under half of the deficit traces to unresolved V genes, and the cause of the others is not known. V, J and clone size are taken as reported in that table, and D and trimming were inferred from the DNA itself. The sample table lists 300,000 to 400,000 clones, 70% to 90% of them with a count of one. The ten largest account for around 4.5% of the sample.

Participants in the prospective study were aged 18 to 89 years, lived in about two dozen United States geographic areas, and enrolled through a virtual design. Cohort assignment in the prospective study relied on participant-reported clinical history from a screening survey and a study questionnaire. In the prospective study, whole blood, serum and a nasopharyngeal or oropharyngeal swab were collected from each participant by mobile phlebotomists. Over a 2-month period, participants in the prospective study had the option of providing additional blood draws and questionnaires. Before DNA extraction, blood samples from the prospective study were shipped at room temperature or frozen. In regard to this clone: Its antigen is currently not known. The sample holds no much larger clone one base away, and base qualities are not on file.

The clonotype was recovered from a woman in her thirties or forties with acute COVID-19. The specimen was PBMCs or T cells enriched from blood (not recorded which). Recombination linked TRBV2 to TRBJ1-3; the D gene remains uncertain. The DNA sequence is given as TGTGCCAGCAGTTATTCGACTGGGAGCTCTGGAAACACCATATATTTT. This translates into CASSYSTGSSGNTIYF.